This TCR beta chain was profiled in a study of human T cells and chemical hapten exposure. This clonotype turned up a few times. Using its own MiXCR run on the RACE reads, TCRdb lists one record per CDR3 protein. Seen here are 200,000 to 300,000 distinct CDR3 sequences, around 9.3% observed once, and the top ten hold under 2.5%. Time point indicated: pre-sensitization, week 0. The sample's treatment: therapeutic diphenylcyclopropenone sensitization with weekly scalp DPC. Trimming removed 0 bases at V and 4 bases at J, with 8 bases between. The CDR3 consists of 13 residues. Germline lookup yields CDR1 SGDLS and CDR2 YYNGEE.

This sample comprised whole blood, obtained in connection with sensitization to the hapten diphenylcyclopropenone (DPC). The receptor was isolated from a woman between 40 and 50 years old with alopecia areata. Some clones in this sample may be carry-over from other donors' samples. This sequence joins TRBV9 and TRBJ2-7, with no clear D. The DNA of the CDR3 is TGTGCCAGCAGCGTAGCTCCGGGTTACGAGCAGTACTTC. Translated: CASSVAPGYEQYF.